The 32 T cell receptor beta chains presented below share a single source sample, sequenced in a study of shared clonotypes between healthy human individuals. Here immunoSEQ multiplex PCR was the method, and the copy in TCRdb shows in-frame clones only, minus some. This table has hundreds of thousands of clones, 95% appearing once. In the naive CD8 group, cells lacked CD45RO and were positively selected for CCR7, so terminally differentiated effector memory CD45RA+ cells were left out. What was sequenced was naive CD8+ T cells sorted from blood. These receptors were obtained from a woman in her twenties or thirties in good health.

This clone was recorded only once. The chain uses TRBV29-1 and TRBJ2-3; D is undetermined. The germline V gene has CDR1 SQVTM and CDR2 ANQGSEA. Between the trimmed V and J ends, which lost 0 bases and 6 bases, there was a span of 10 bases. The CDR3 is made up of 13 amino acids. In nucleotides, the CDR3 is TGCAGCGTTGAAGATCGCCTAGTCGATACGCAGTATTTT. Its protein is CSVEDRLVDTQYF.

The chain is built from TRBV9 and TRBJ1-6; the match to TRBD1 covers 11 bases. Germline V CDR1 and CDR2: SGDLS, YYNGEE. This CDR3 region has 17 residues. Unmatched junction bases numbered 8, after V lost 0 bases and J lost 9 bases. CDR3 nucleotides: TGTGCCAGCAGCGTAGGAGGGACAGGGGGGTCGGGTTCACCCCTCCACTTT. Protein: CASSVGGTGGSGSPLHF. The whole variable domain, remainder taken from reference TRBV9 and TRBJ1-6, is DSGVTQTPKHLITATGQRVTLRCSPRSGDLSVYWYQQSLDQGLQFLIQYYNGEERAKGNILERFSAQQFPDLHSELNLSSLELGDSALYFCASSVGGTGGSGSPLHFGNGTRLTVT.

The chain combines TRBV25-1 with TRBJ2-3; the D is unclear. V gave up 6 bases and J gave up 2 bases, with 9 bases separating them. Germline V gene lookup returns CDR1 MGHDK and CDR2 SYGVNS. This CDR3 has 13 residues. The CDR3 nucleotides are TGTGCCAGCAGCCTAGGAGACACAGATACGCAGTATTTT. Its protein product is CASSLGDTDTQYF.

The V call is TRBV19, the J call TRBJ2-5, with 8 positions matching TRBD2. The J call is uncertain, as TRBJ2-7 better fits the DNA end. There are 13 residues in the CDR3. Germline V gives CDR1 LNHDA, CDR2 SQIVND (reference sequence). The CDR3 DNA follows: TGTGCCAGTAGCCCGGGACTAGTGTACGAGCAGTACTTC. The encoded protein is CASSPGLVYEQYF.

V and J are TRBV2 and TRBJ2-7; D is perhaps TRBD2 (6 bases). V gave up 1 base and J gave up 2 bases, with 15 bases separating them. The CDR3 loop spans 16 amino acids. Germline CDR1 reads SNHLY; CDR2 reads FYNNEI. The CDR3 loop reads CASSEGSEGKTYEQYF. The CDR3 coding sequence is TGTGCCAGCAGTGAAGGGTCGGAGGGTAAAACCTACGAGCAGTACTTC. The full variable domain, completed using reference TRBV2 and TRBJ2-7, is EPEVTQTPSHQVTQMGQEVILRCVPISNHLYFYWYRQILGQKVEFLVSFYNNEISEKSEIFDDQFSVERPDGSNFTLKIRSTKLEDSAMYFCASSEGSEGKTYEQYFGPGTRLTVT.

The V and J genes are TRBV11-2 and TRBJ2-5; 12 bases are a match to TRBD1. V was clipped by 1 base and J by 5 bases; unmatched bases: 8. Per germline, CDR1 SGHAT and CDR2 FQNNGV. The length of the CDR3 is 17 residues. CDR3 DNA: TGTGCCAGCAGCTTAGGTGTGGGACAGGGGGCTTGGGAGACCCAGTACTTC. This sequence encodes CASSLGVGQGAWETQYF.

The rearrangement joins TRBV27 to TRBJ1-5; D possibly corresponds to TRBD1 (5 bases). This CDR3 has 14 amino acids. Germline assignment: CDR1 MNHEY and CDR2 SMNVEV (reference sequence). The V and J ends lost 3 bases and 3 bases respectively, with 9 bases between them. CDR3 region: CASSFSGDNQPQHF. CDR3 bases: TGTGCCAGCAGTTTCTCGGGGGACAATCAGCCCCAGCATTTT.

This chain connects TRBV2 to TRBJ1-2; 8 nucleotides align to TRBD1. This CDR3 contains 13 residues. V was clipped by 11 bases and J by 2 bases; unmatched bases: 7. Germline V CDR1 and CDR2: SNHLY, FYNNEI. Written as DNA, the CDR3 is TGTGCCGGAACGACAGGGGCGAACTATGGCTACACCTTC. It specifies CAGTTGANYGYTF.

This chain links TRBV5-4 with TRBJ1-2; possibly TRBD1 for D (6 bases). V shed 1 base and J shed 4 bases, with 11 bases lying between them. The CDR3 totals 14 residues. Germline-derived CDR1 and CDR2 are SGHNT and YYREEE (reference sequence). The CDR3 sequence is CASSLSSGVYGYTF. The CDR3 DNA reads as TGTGCCAGCAGCTTGTCGTCAGGGGTCTATGGCTACACCTTC.

This chain joins TRBV5-5 and TRBJ2-5; perhaps TRBD1 as D (5 bases). This CDR3 has 14 residues. The V gene's germline CDR1 is SGHKS and CDR2 YYEKEE (reference sequence). Trimming pared 0 bases from V and 4 bases from J, leaving 10 bases between. The CDR3 reads CASSLAQGRETQYF. The CDR3 nucleotides read TGTGCCAGCAGCTTGGCCCAGGGCCGAGAGACCCAGTACTTC.

This rearrangement joins TRBV27 to TRBJ1-3, with D unclear. V was pared by 0 bases and J by 4 bases, with 10 bases between. The CDR3 covers 15 residues. Germline V gene data show CDR1 as MNHEY and CDR2 as SMNVEV (reference sequence). CDR3 sequence reads: CASSLSQNAGNTIYF. In DNA form, the CDR3 reads TGTGCCAGCAGTTTATCCCAGAATGCGGGAAACACCATATATTTT.

The chain combines TRBV19 with TRBJ1-5; perhaps TRBD1 as D (6 bases). Looked up from germline, CDR1 is LNHDA and CDR2 is SQIVND (reference sequence). V was clipped by 3 bases and J by 7 bases, with 13 bases between them. This CDR3 has 14 amino acids. CDR3 in amino acids: CASSIADSPQPQHF. CDR3 DNA: TGTGCCAGTAGTATCGCGGACAGTCCGCAGCCCCAGCATTTT.

This clone has just one count. The rearrangement uses TRBV6-1 and TRBJ2-7; 7 nucleotides align to TRBD2. Trimming at V came to 4 bases and at J to 2 bases, leaving 5 bases not matched to a gene. Germline lookup yields CDR1 MNHNS and CDR2 SASEGT. This CDR3 has 14 residues. CDR3 sequence: CASSVTSETYEQYF. The CDR3 DNA reads TGTGCCAGCAGTGTTACTAGCGAAACCTACGAGCAGTACTTC.

The J gene is TRBJ1-3, the V gene TRBV6-5; TRBD1 is a possible D gene (5 bases). V was cut by 0 bases and J by 2 bases, with 5 bases left in between. Germline loops: CDR1 MNHEY, CDR2 SVGAGI. CDR3 length equals 14 residues. This CDR3 reads CASSYSGPGNTIYF. CDR3 DNA sequence: TGTGCCAGCAGTTACTCGGGACCTGGAAACACCATATATTTT.

This clone is a singleton in its sample. The rearrangement uses TRBV6-5 and TRBJ2-5; TRBD2 matches at 9 bases. V was pared by 7 bases and J by 5 bases, with 11 bases of the junction left unmatched. The CDR3 runs 15 residues. Germline lookup yields CDR1 MNHEY and CDR2 SVGAGI. The CDR3 bases are TGTGCCAGCATCCGTACAGCGGGAGGAGGCGAGACCCAGTACTTC. Amino acids: CASIRTAGGGETQYF.

The V gene is TRBV27, the J gene TRBJ2-5; the D gene is possibly TRBD1 (6 bases). The CDR3 runs to 16 residues. Germline V lookup: CDR1 MNHEY, CDR2 SMNVEV (reference sequence). V was pared by 0 bases and J by 5 bases, with 16 bases between. The CDR3 bases are TGTGCCAGCAGTTTATCGGCGGGCACAGGGCGGGAGACCCAGTACTTC. Its translation: CASSLSAGTGRETQYF.

The V call is TRBV10-3, the J call TRBJ2-1, with a tentative D call TRBD2 (6 bases). Germline V CDR1 and CDR2: ENHRY, SYGVKD. The CDR3 spans 13 residues. The germline V and J ends were trimmed by 4 bases and 6 bases, with 10 bases remaining between them. The CDR3 region has the DNA TGTGCCATCAGTGGGCCGGGAGTCAATGAGCAGTTCTTC. It yields the protein CAISGPGVNEQFF.

This clone was observed once. This chain connects TRBV29-1 to TRBJ2-7, with D possibly called TRBD1 or TRBD2 (7 bases each). There are 13 residues in the CDR3. Per the germline V gene, CDR1 is SQVTM and CDR2 is ANQGSEA. With 7 bases removed from V and 4 bases from J, the gap between germline ends came to 17 bases. CDR3 loop: CSAGGGGRYEQYF. DNA for the CDR3: TGCAGCGCCGGGGGAGGGGGCAGGTACGAGCAGTACTTC.

The chain couples TRBV2 to TRBJ2-7; a weak D match, TRBD2 (6 bases). CDR3 length: 14 amino acids. Trimming pared 2 bases from V and 3 bases from J, leaving 11 bases between. Germline CDR1 and CDR2: SNHLY and FYNNEI. The CDR3 nucleotides read TGTGCCAGCAGTGAATACGGCGGGGTCTACGAGCAGTACTTC. Its protein is CASSEYGGVYEQYF.

This clone was seen a single time. V and J are TRBV9 and TRBJ2-5, with TRBD1 matching over 8 bases. The V gene end was trimmed by 4 bases and the J gene end by 1 base; junction bases not matched to a gene: 9. This CDR3 has 16 amino acids. Germline-derived CDR1 and CDR2 are SGDLS and YYNGEE. CDR3 DNA: TGTGCCAGCAGCCCCCACAGGACAGGGTTCCAAGAGACCCAGTACTTC. Translating it yields CASSPHRTGFQETQYF.

This chain joins TRBV15 and TRBJ2-3, with 9 bases lining up with TRBD2. V shed 7 bases, J shed 5 bases, and the junction held 7 bases outside the gene matches. This CDR3 is built from 14 residues. Germline lookup yields CDR1 LNHNV and CDR2 YYDKDF (reference sequence). The CDR3 DNA reads as TGTGCCACCATGGATAGCGGGAGTCAAGATACGCAGTATTTT. This encodes CATMDSGSQDTQYF.

The rearrangement links TRBV5-8 to TRBJ2-1, with D perhaps TRBD1 (5 bases). CDR1 and CDR2 from the germline V gene are SGHTS and YDEGEE. Trimming took 0 bases from V and 4 from J, leaving 20 bases between them. This CDR3 is built from 18 residues. CDR3 DNA sequence: TGTGCCAGCAGCTTGGATTTAGCCTTGACAGCGATTTACAATGAGCAGTTCTTC. This sequence encodes CASSLDLALTAIYNEQFF.

The rearrangement links TRBV7-8 to TRBJ2-3; 10 positions agree with TRBD2. Trimming took 1 base from V and 2 from J; bases not matched to a gene: 6. Germline-derived CDR1 and CDR2 are SGHVS and FQNEAQ. This CDR3 is 17 amino acids long. DNA for the CDR3: TGTGCCAGCAGCTTAGGGGTACTAGCGGGACCCACAGATACGCAGTATTTT. It is translated as CASSLGVLAGPTDTQYF.

V is TRBV4-1 and J is TRBJ2-7; D remains unclear. Looked up from germline, CDR1 is MGHRA and CDR2 is YSYEKL. V lost 2 bases and J 3 bases, leaving 5 bases between the germline ends. CDR3 size: 12 residues. This chain's CDR3 is CASSQTDYEQYF. The CDR3, as DNA: TGCGCCAGCAGCCAAACGGACTACGAGCAGTACTTC.

This clone was detected once. This chain links TRBV19 with TRBJ2-1, with 9 bases aligning to TRBD1. The ends lost 2 bases at V and 6 bases at J; junction bases unmatched: 5. Per the germline V gene, CDR1 is LNHDA and CDR2 is SQIVND (reference sequence). CDR3 size: 15 residues. For the CDR3, the DNA is TGTGCCAGTAGTATACAGGGACAGGGCTTCAATGAGCAGTTCTTC. It encodes CASSIQGQGFNEQFF.

A remark on this clone: This CDR3 is also generated by other DNA sequences in the sample. The V gene is TRBV28, the J gene TRBJ2-1; D is perhaps TRBD2 (7 bases). V dropped 6 bases and J dropped 7 bases, with 16 bases sitting between them. The CDR3 contains 14 residues. Germline loops: CDR1 MDHEN, CDR2 SYDVKM. CDR3 DNA sequence: TGTGCCAGCAGATCTAGCGGAAGGGGGAATGAGCAGTTCTTC. Residues: CASRSSGRGNEQFF.

The V gene is TRBV11-2, the J gene TRBJ1-5, with D tentatively TRBD1 (5 bases). Trimming stripped 1 base from V and 0 bases from J, with 7 bases between. Looked up from germline, CDR1 is SGHAT and CDR2 is FQNNGV. The CDR3 has 15 residues. The chain's CDR3 is CASSLGDHSNQPQHF. In nucleotides, the CDR3 is TGTGCCAGCAGCTTAGGGGACCATAGCAATCAGCCCCAGCATTTT. The full variable domain, its missing parts supplied by reference TRBV11-2 and TRBJ1-5, is EAGVAQSPRYKIIEKRQSVAFWCNPISGHATLYWYQQILGQGPKLLIQFQNNGVVDDSQLPKDRFSAERLKGVDSTLKIQPAKLEDSAVYLCASSLGDHSNQPQHFGDGTRLSIL.

This clone was observed once. V and J are TRBV6-6 and TRBJ2-1, with 7 bases that match TRBD2. This CDR3 is 14 amino acids long. The V and J ends lost 2 bases and 8 bases, in that order; junction bases with no gene match: 6. In germline, CDR1 is MNHNY, CDR2 SVGAGI (reference sequence). This chain's CDR3 is CASSYQTSPDEQFF. CDR3 nucleotide sequence: TGTGCCAGCAGTTACCAGACTAGCCCGGATGAGCAGTTCTTC.

A remark on this clone: The same CDR3 arises from other DNA sequences in this sample as well. The chain employs TRBV27 and TRBJ2-7; 9 nucleotides agree with TRBD1. Trimming cost V 0 bases and J 4 bases; bases outside gene matches: 7. CDR3 length: 16 amino acids. Germline V gene sequence: CDR1 MNHEY, CDR2 SMNVEV (reference sequence). CDR3 bases: TGTGCCAGCAGTTTATCGGCCGGGACAGGGTCTTACGAGCAGTACTTC. Protein product: CASSLSAGTGSYEQYF.

This clone has a single count. The CDR3: CASSIDGTTFLMNTEAFF. Here the CDR3 DNA reads TGTGCCAGTAGTATAGATGGTACTACCTTCCTCATGAACACTGAAGCTTTCTTT. This sequence joins TRBV19 and TRBJ1-1, with unresolved D. The V end was cut by 0 bases, the J end by 0 bases, with 17 bases between. The germline gives CDR1 LNHDA, CDR2 SQIVND (reference sequence). This CDR3 has 18 residues.

V and J are TRBV11-1 and TRBJ2-7, with TRBD1 identical over 8 bases. With V trimmed by 2 bases and J by 3 bases, 3 bases remained unmatched. CDR1 is SGHAT and CDR2 is FQDESV in the germline V gene (reference sequence). The CDR3 length is 14 residues. In nucleotides, the CDR3 is TGTGCCAGCAGCTTACGGGGGACAGGCTACGAGCAGTACTTC. Protein product: CASSLRGTGYEQYF.

The V gene is TRBV10-3, the J gene TRBJ2-7, with 12 nucleotides matching TRBD1. Germline V CDR1 and CDR2: ENHRY, SYGVKD. V was pared by 4 bases and J by 6 bases, with 10 bases of the junction left unmatched. The CDR3 contains 16 residues. CDR3 residues: CAISGTTGQGAGEQYF. The CDR3 nucleotides are TGTGCCATCAGTGGGACCACGGGACAGGGGGCTGGCGAGCAGTACTTC.